Each of the 24 T cell receptor beta chains below was sequenced from the same sample in a study of CD8+ T cells in alopecia areata. Sequencing templates came from extracted RNA that was reverse transcribed into cDNA. Sequencing was performed with immunoSEQ multiplex PCR; in TCRdb, only in-frame clones are kept and a portion is missing. The sample consists of about 190,000 clones, about 60% of them appearing once. Treatment described: oral pan-JAK inhibitor, 5-10 mg twice daily. The sequences come from CD8+ T cells sorted from blood, collected at week 24, from a patient treated with tofacitinib. These TCRs come from a human donor with alopecia areata.

In this sample, this clone turned up once. The chain couples TRBV29-1 to TRBJ2-1; D not certain. Germline V gene lookup returns CDR1 SQVTM and CDR2 ANQGSEA. The CDR3 totals 13 residues. Trimming shortened V by 7 bases and J by 2 bases, and 12 bases separated the two germline ends. CDR3 bases: TGCAGCGGACTCTCCGATGCCTACAATGAGCAGTTCTTC. Translating gives CSGLSDAYNEQFF.

With regard to this clone: Other DNA sequences of this sample code for an identical CDR3. This chain connects TRBV29-1 to TRBJ2-7, with TRBD2 as a possible D gene (5 bases). Germline CDR1 SQVTM, CDR2 ANQGSEA. This CDR3 is 11 amino acids long. Trimming left V 5 bases short and J 2 bases short, with 7 bases between. The CDR3 DNA follows: TGCAGCGTTCCCGGGGCCTACGAGCAGTACTTC. It translates to CSVPGAYEQYF.

This clone was observed a few times. The chain employs TRBV30 and TRBJ2-3; maybe TRBD2 (5 bases). The CDR3 is 12 residues long. The germline V and J ends were trimmed by 5 bases and 4 bases, with 10 bases remaining between them. In germline, CDR1 is GTSNPN, CDR2 SVGIG (reference sequence). CDR3 in amino acids: CAWDYRADTQYF. In DNA form, the CDR3 reads TGTGCCTGGGACTATCGGGCAGATACGCAGTATTTT. The full variable domain, in which reference TRBV30 and TRBJ2-3 provide the parts outside the CDR3, is SQTIHQWPATLVQPVGSPLSLECTVEGTSNPNLYWYRQAAGRGLQLLFYSVGIGQISSEVPQNLSASRPQDRQFILSSKKLLLSDSGFYLCAWDYRADTQYFGPGTRLTVL.

This clone occurred once. The chain couples TRBV5-1 to TRBJ2-1; TRBD2 matches 7 bases. This CDR3 spans 15 amino acids. The ends lost 0 bases at V and 2 bases at J; junction bases unmatched: 2. Germline V gene sequence: CDR1 SGHRS, CDR2 YFSETQ. The CDR3 coding sequence is TGCGCCAGCAGCTTGGGCCTAGCGGCCTACAATGAGCAGTTCTTC. Translation: CASSLGLAAYNEQFF.

The V gene is TRBV18, the J gene TRBJ2-5; 8 bases match TRBD1. There are 14 residues in the CDR3. CDR1 and CDR2 from the germline V gene are KGHSH and LQKENI. The V segment lost 3 bases and the J segment 5 bases; nucleotides outside the gene matches: 5. The DNA of the CDR3 is TGTGCCAGCTCACCTACGGACAGGGTCGAGACCCAGTACTTC. This gives the protein CASSPTDRVETQYF.

The rearrangement uses TRBV5-6 and TRBJ2-5, with D maybe TRBD1 (6 bases). The CDR3 spans 14 residues. Trimming cost V 2 bases and J 9 bases, with 17 bases left between them. CDR1 and CDR2 (germline): SGHDT, YYEEEE. CDR3 coding DNA: TGTGCCAGCAGCTTCGGAAGCTGGGCAGGGGCCCAGTACTTC. Protein sequence: CASSFGSWAGAQYF.

This chain uses TRBV27 with TRBJ2-5, with D possibly TRBD1 on 6 matching bases. Germline CDR1 is MNHEY and CDR2 is SMNVEV (reference sequence). CDR3 length: 16 residues. The germline V and J ends were trimmed by 5 bases and 2 bases, with 18 bases remaining between them. The CDR3 DNA is TGTGCCAGCAGTGCCAACCACCACAGGGCGCAAGAGACCCAGTACTTC. It encodes CASSANHHRAQETQYF.

The chain combines TRBV7-9 with TRBJ1-1; D gene uncertain. V dropped 2 bases and J dropped 4 bases, with 8 bases sitting between them. This CDR3 spans 13 amino acids. Germline loops: CDR1 SEHNR, CDR2 FQNEAQ (reference sequence). CDR3 sequence reads: CASSLRDSTEAFF. As DNA, the CDR3 is TGTGCCAGCAGCTTACGGGATAGCACTGAAGCTTTCTTT.

This rearrangement joins TRBV10-2 to TRBJ2-7; 9 bases fit TRBD1. The CDR3 length is 15 residues. V shed 8 bases and J 1 base; nucleotides not matched to a gene: 9. Germline assignment: CDR1 WSHSY and CDR2 SAAADI. The CDR3 DNA reads TGCGCCAGCTTAGCCAGGGACAGGGATTCCTACGAGCAGTACTTC. It translates to CASLARDRDSYEQYF.

This clone was detected only a few times. The V call is TRBV30, the J call TRBJ1-2, with D tentatively TRBD1 (5 bases). CDR3 length: 12 residues. CDR1 is GTSNPN and CDR2 is SVGIG in the germline V gene (reference sequence). V was clipped by 5 bases and J by 8 bases, with 15 bases between them. CDR3 bases: TGTGCCTGGTACCGGGGCCCCGGGGGCTACACCTTC. Amino acid sequence: CAWYRGPGGYTF.

J is TRBJ1-2 and V is TRBV7-9; 11 positions agree with TRBD1. V was pared by 2 bases and J by 3 bases, with 11 bases of the junction left unmatched. This CDR3 contains 18 residues. The germline CDR1 and CDR2 sequences are SEHNR and FQNEAQ (reference sequence). The CDR3 protein is CASSLSTKRTGGDYGYTF. The CDR3 DNA is TGTGCCAGCAGCTTATCTACTAAAAGGACAGGGGGCGACTATGGCTACACCTTC.

The chain carries TRBV6-9 and TRBJ2-3; TRBD1 aligns across 7 bases. Trimming cost V 3 bases and J 1 base; bases outside gene matches: 16. CDR3 length: 19 amino acids. Germline-derived CDR1 and CDR2 are MNHGY and SVAAGI. CDR3 sequence: CASSYILYRHTGGTDTQYF. The CDR3 DNA is TGTGCCAGCAGTTACATCCTTTACCGGCACACAGGGGGCACAGATACGCAGTATTTT.

The CDR3 DNA reads TGTGCCAGCAGCTTAGAAGGGGAGGACACCGGGGAGCTGTTTTTT. Amino acid sequence: CASSLEGEDTGELFF. The chain recombines TRBV13 with TRBJ2-2; tentative D call: TRBD2 (6 bases). This CDR3 is built from 15 residues. Germline V gene sequence: CDR1 PRHDT, CDR2 FYEKMQ (reference sequence). The V gene lost 1 base and the J gene lost 3 bases, with 9 bases spanning the gap.

The rearrangement joins TRBV19 to TRBJ2-7, with D hard to call. The CDR3 spans 15 residues. Germline assignment: CDR1 LNHDA and CDR2 SQIVND (reference sequence). V lost 8 bases, J lost 0 bases, and 17 bases lay in between. The CDR3 nucleotides are TGTGCCAGTCGGAAGGACCGTTCGAGCTCCTACGAGCAGTACTTC. This sequence encodes CASRKDRSSSYEQYF.

The chain employs TRBV7-9 and TRBJ1-1, with TRBD1 matching 7 bases. This CDR3 region has 15 residues. CDR1 and CDR2 (germline): SEHNR, FQNEAQ (reference sequence). V was pared by 5 bases and J by 2 bases, with 8 bases of the junction left unmatched. For the CDR3, the DNA is TGTGCCAGCAGCCTACCCGACAGGGCTAACACTGAAGCTTTCTTT. It translates to CASSLPDRANTEAFF.

The chain couples TRBV19 to TRBJ1-2; possibly TRBD1 for D (6 bases). This CDR3 spans 15 amino acids. Germline-derived CDR1 and CDR2 are LNHDA and SQIVND (reference sequence). Trimming cost V 5 bases and J 4 bases, with 17 bases left between them. In DNA, the CDR3 is TGTGCCAGTAGTCCAAACAGGGTATTAGCCTATGGCTACACCTTC. Translation gives CASSPNRVLAYGYTF.

This chain joins TRBV4-1 and TRBJ2-7; D remains unclear. Per germline, CDR1 MGHRA and CDR2 YSYEKL. The CDR3 contains 16 residues. Trimming took off 0 bases at V and 2 bases at J, with 14 bases between the two ends. The DNA of the CDR3 is TGCGCCAGCAGCCAAGATCCCCGTGTTCTCACCTACGAGCAGTACTTC. Its translation: CASSQDPRVLTYEQYF.

A few counts support this clone. The rearrangement joins TRBV29-1 to TRBJ2-7; the D call may be TRBD1 or TRBD2 (5 bases each). The length of the CDR3 is 14 residues. Germline V lookup: CDR1 SQVTM, CDR2 ANQGSEA. V lost 1 base and J 1 base, leaving 11 bases between the germline ends. The DNA for the CDR3 is TGCAGCGTTGAAGGGGGGACGGGTTCCTACGAGCAGTACTTC. As protein: CSVEGGTGSYEQYF.

This chain links TRBV4-2 with TRBJ1-4; 7 bases align to TRBD1. The CDR3 runs to 17 residues. Germline V gives CDR1 LGHNA, CDR2 YNFKEQ. V lost 2 bases, J lost 5 bases, and 11 bases stayed unmatched. The CDR3 DNA follows: TGTGCCAGCAGCCAATCAGACAGGGTTGACCCAAATGAAAAACTGTTTTTT. This encodes CASSQSDRVDPNEKLFF.

This clone was counted between two and nine times. This chain joins TRBV9 and TRBJ2-2; D remains ambiguous. Germline loops: CDR1 SGDLS, CDR2 YYNGEE. CDR3 length: 13 amino acids. The V end was cut by 4 bases, the J end by 3 bases, with 7 bases between. CDR3 residues: CASSPWDTGELFF. In DNA, the CDR3 is TGTGCCAGCAGCCCGTGGGACACCGGGGAGCTGTTTTTT.

This clone was found a few times. One junction end disagrees with the germline gene, perhaps due to a read error. The chain uses TRBV2 and TRBJ2-7, with 8 bases lining up with TRBD1. CDR3 length: 12 amino acids. The germline V gene has CDR1 SNHLY and CDR2 FYNNEI. CDR3 residues: CASSEARTGHGF. The CDR3 DNA reads TGTGCCAGCAGTGAAGCGCGGACAGGGCACGGGTTC. Based on the CDR3 plus reference TRBV2 and TRBJ2-7, the full variable domain is EPEVTQTPSHQVTQMGQEVILRCVPISNHLYFYWYRQILGQKVEFLVSFYNNEISEKSEIFDDQFSVERPDGSNFTLKIRSTKLEDSAMYFCASSEARTGHGFGPGTRLTVT.

This clone has more than one count but fewer than ten. This chain joins TRBV30 and TRBJ1-5, with D perhaps matching TRBD1 (5 bases). Trimming pared 0 bases from V and 0 bases from J, leaving 6 bases between. In germline, CDR1 is GTSNPN, CDR2 SVGIG (reference sequence). The CDR3 runs to 14 residues. CDR3 residues: CAWSVGVSNQPQHF. CDR3 coding DNA: TGTGCCTGGAGTGTAGGGGTTAGCAATCAGCCCCAGCATTTT.

This clone turned up a few times. The rearrangement uses TRBV6-6 and TRBJ2-5; TRBD1 agrees at 7 bases. The CDR3 has 15 amino acids. V dropped 5 bases and J dropped 4; count of bases not matched to a gene: 10. Germline V CDR1 and CDR2: MNHNY, SVGAGI (reference sequence). The CDR3 DNA is TGTGCCAGCAGTCATGACAGGGTTGGAGGAGAGACCCAGTACTTC. Translating gives CASSHDRVGGETQYF.

The chain employs TRBV30 and TRBJ1-6, with D unresolved. The CDR3 is 13 amino acids. CDR1 and CDR2 from the germline V gene are GTSNPN and SVGIG (reference sequence). Trimming removed 4 bases at V and 7 bases at J, with 11 bases between. The CDR3 loop is CAWKVPGNSPLHF. As DNA, the CDR3 is TGTGCCTGGAAGGTACCCGGGAATTCACCCCTCCACTTT.